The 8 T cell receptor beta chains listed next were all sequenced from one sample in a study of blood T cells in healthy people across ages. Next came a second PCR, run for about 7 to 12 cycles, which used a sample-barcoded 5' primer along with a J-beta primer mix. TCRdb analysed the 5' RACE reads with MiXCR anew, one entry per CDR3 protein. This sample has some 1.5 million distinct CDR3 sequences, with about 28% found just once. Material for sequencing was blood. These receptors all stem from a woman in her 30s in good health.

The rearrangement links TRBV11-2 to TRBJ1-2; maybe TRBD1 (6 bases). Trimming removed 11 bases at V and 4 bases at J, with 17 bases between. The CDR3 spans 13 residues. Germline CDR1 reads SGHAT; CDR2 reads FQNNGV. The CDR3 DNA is TGTGCCTCCGAGGGGGGGTTCCCCTATGGCTACACCTTC. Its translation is CASEGGFPYGYTF.

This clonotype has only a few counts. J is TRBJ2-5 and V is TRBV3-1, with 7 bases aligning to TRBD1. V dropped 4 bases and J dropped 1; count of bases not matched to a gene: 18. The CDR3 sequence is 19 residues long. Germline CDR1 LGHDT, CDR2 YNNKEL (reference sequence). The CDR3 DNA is TGTGCCAGCAGCCCGGACTCGGACAGGCTGCACTTAGCCCAAGAGACCCAGTACTTC. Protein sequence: CASSPDSDRLHLAQETQYF.

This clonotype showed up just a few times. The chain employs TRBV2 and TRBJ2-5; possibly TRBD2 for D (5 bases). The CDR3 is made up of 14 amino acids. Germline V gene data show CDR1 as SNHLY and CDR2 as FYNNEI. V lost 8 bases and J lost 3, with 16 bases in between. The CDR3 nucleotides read TGTGCCAGCGCCCCGGGAAGTAAGGAAGAGACCCAGTACTTC. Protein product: CASAPGSKEETQYF.

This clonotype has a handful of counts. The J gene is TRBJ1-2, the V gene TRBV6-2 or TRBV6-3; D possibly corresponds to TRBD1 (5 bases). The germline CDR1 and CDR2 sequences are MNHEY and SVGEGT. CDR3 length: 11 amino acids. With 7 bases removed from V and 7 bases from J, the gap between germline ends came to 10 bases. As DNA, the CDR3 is TGTGCCAGCACTAACAGGCGTGGCTACACCTTC. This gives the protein CASTNRRGYTF.

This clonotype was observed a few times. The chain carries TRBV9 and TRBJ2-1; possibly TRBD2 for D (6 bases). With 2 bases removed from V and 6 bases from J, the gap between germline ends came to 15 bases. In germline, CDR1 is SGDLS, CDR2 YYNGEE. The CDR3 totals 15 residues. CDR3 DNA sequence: TGTGCCAGCAGCGTTACCGGGACTGGACTCAATGAGCAGTTCTTC. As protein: CASSVTGTGLNEQFF.

CDR3 sequence: CASGPRGTPPHEQYF. The CDR3, as DNA: TGCGCCAGCGGCCCACGGGGGACTCCGCCCCACGAGCAGTACTTC. The gene calls are TRBV5-1 and TRBJ2-5; maybe TRBD2 (6 bases). The closer fit of TRBJ2-7 to the DNA end suggests the J call may be wrong. Germline assignment: CDR1 SGHRS and CDR2 YFSETQ. The CDR3 has 15 residues.

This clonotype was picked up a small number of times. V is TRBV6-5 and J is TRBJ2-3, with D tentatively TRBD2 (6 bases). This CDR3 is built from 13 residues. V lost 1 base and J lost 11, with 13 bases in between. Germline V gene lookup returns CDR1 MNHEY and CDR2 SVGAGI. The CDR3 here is CASSYWGDPKQYF. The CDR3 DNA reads TGTGCCAGCAGTTACTGGGGGGACCCCAAGCAGTATTTT.

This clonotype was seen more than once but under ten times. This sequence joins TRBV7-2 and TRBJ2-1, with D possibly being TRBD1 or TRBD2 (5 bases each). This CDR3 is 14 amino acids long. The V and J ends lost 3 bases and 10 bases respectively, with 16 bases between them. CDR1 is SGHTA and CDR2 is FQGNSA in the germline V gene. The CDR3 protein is CASSFGAVATEQFF. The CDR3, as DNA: TGTGCCAGCAGCTTCGGGGCCGTCGCCACGGAGCAGTTCTTC.